This TCR beta chain was captured in a study of blood T cell repertoires in COVID-19. Looking at the study overall: Acute-phase and convalescent COVID-19 samples originated in the United States, Italy and Spain.

Libraries were prepared by immunoSEQ multiplex PCR; TCRdb keeps only in-frame clonotypes and omits some of them. Seen here are 250,000 to 300,000 clones, 80% to 90% observed once, and the top ten hold approximately 12%. Germline assignment: CDR1 SGHRS and CDR2 YFSETQ. This CDR3 is 13 amino acids long. V was pared by 4 bases and J by 1 base, with 8 bases between. The chain recombines TRBV5-1 with TRBJ1-1, with a weak D call TRBD1 (6 bases). The receptor was derived from a woman aged 25 to 39 with COVID-19, enrolled during active disease. Sequenced material: peripheral blood. For the CDR3, the DNA is TGCGCCAGCAGCGTGGGACAGAACACTGAAGCTTTCTTT. Translation: CASSVGQNTEAFF.